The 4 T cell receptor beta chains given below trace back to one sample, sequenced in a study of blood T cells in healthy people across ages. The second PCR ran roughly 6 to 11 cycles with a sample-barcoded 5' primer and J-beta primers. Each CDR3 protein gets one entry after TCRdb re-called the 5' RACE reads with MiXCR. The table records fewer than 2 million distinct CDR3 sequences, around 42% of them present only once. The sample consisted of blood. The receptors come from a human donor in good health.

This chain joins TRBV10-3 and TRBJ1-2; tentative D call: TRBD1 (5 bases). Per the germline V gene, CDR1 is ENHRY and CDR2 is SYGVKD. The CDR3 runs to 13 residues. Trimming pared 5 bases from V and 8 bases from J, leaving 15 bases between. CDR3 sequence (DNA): TGTGCCATCAGTCCCCAGGGTATTGCGGGCTACACCTTC. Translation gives CAISPQGIAGYTF.

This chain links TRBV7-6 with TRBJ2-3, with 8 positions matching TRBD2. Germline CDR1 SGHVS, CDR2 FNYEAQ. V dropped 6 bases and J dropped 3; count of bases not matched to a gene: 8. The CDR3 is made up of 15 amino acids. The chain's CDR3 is CASSYGGAVTDTQYF. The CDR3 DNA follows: TGTGCCAGCAGTTACGGGGGGGCCGTGACAGATACGCAGTATTTT. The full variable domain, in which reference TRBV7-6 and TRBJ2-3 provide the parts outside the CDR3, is GAGVSQSPRYKVTKRGQDVALRCDPISGHVSLYWYRQALGQGPEFLTYFNYEAQQDKSGLPNDRFSAERPEGSISTLTIQRTEQRDSAMYRCASSYGGAVTDTQYFGPGTRLTVL.

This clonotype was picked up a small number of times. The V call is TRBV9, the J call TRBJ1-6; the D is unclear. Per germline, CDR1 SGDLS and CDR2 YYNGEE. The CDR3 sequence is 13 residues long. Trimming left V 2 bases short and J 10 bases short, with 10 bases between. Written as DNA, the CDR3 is TGTGCCAGCAGCGTGGCCGGGGTCTCACCCCTCCACTTT. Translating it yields CASSVAGVSPLHF.

The CDR3 region is CATSDWGGRYNEQFF. CDR3 nucleotide sequence: TGTGCCACCAGTGATTGGGGGGGCCGATACAATGAGCAGTTCTTC. The chain combines TRBV24-1 with TRBJ2-1, with D tentatively TRBD2 (7 bases). Germline V gene lookup returns CDR1 KGHDR and CDR2 SFDVKD. The CDR3 is 15 amino acids. V lost 2 bases and J 4 bases, leaving 11 bases between the germline ends.